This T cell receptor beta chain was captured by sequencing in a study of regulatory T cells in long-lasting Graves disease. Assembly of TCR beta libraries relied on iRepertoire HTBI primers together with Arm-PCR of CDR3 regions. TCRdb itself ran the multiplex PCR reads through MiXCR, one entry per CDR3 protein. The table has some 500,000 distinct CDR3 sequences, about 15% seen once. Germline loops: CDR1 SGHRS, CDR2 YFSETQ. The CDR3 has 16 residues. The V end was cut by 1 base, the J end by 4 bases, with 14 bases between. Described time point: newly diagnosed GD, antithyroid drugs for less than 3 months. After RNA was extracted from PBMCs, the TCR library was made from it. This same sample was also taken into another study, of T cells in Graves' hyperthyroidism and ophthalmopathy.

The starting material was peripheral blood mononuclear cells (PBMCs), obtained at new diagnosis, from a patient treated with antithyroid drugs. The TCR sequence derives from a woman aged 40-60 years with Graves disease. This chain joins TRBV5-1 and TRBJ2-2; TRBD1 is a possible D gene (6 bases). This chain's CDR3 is CASSLIGGDITGELFF. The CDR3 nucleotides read TGCGCCAGCAGCTTGATTGGGGGCGACATCACCGGGGAGCTGTTTTTT.